This is a list of T cell receptor beta chains from one sample in a study of OX40 agonist ivuxolimab in advanced cancers. Only in-frame clones appear in the TCRdb table, and some are missing; sequencing was by immunoSEQ multiplex PCR. Of under 70,000 clones in the sample, 80% to 90% were seen once. This specimen was CD4+ or CD8+ T cells sorted from blood, taken in a trial of the OX40 agonist ivuxolimab. These receptors originate from an adult with an advanced solid tumor such as melanoma, head and neck, liver or kidney cancer. CDR3s include the opening cysteine and the closing phenylalanine or tryptophan. The order of the fields is clone size, J gene, D gene, V gene, CDR3 protein, CDR3 DNA. The D gene is left open where the match is weak. A clone size is listed for some rows: how often the clone was seen (once, few, many), or a class if it is expanded.

size: .; J: TRBJ2-7; D: TRBD2; V: TRBV6-6; CDR3: CASSRLAGGRYEQYF; DNA: TGTGCCAGCAGTCGACTAGCGGGGGGCCGCTACGAGCAGTACTTC
size: .; J: TRBJ1-2; D: TRBD1; V: TRBV19; CDR3: CASSTGQGARGYTF; DNA: TGTGCCAGTAGTACGGGACAGGGGGCGAGAGGCTACACCTTC
size: .; J: TRBJ2-5; D: TRBD2; V: TRBV28; CDR3: CASSYTSGIEQYF; DNA: TGTGCCAGCAGTTATACTAGCGGGATTGAGCAGTACTTC
size: .; J: TRBJ1-1; D: .; V: TRBV18; CDR3: CASSPPGLKNTEAFF; DNA: TGTGCCAGCTCACCACCGGGCCTGAAGAACACTGAAGCTTTCTTT
size: .; J: TRBJ2-7; D: TRBD2; V: TRBV10-3; CDR3: CAIRLAGAGEQYF; DNA: TGTGCCATCAGGTTAGCGGGAGCGGGGGAGCAGTACTTC
size: .; J: TRBJ2-2; D: .; V: TRBV4-1; CDR3: CASSQAGADTGELFF; DNA: TGCGCCAGCAGCCAAGCGGGAGCGGACACCGGGGAGCTGTTTTTT
size: .; J: TRBJ2-1; D: TRBD1; V: TRBV2; CDR3: CASGNRGTSYNEQFF; DNA: TGTGCCAGCGGAAACAGGGGGACCTCCTACAATGAGCAGTTCTTC
size: .; J: TRBJ2-5; D: TRBD1; V: TRBV14; CDR3: CASSQGQGGETQYF; DNA: TGTGCCAGCAGCCAAGGACAGGGTGGTGAGACCCAGTACTTC
size: .; J: TRBJ2-5; D: TRBD1; V: TRBV10-2; CDR3: CASSEFHKPGQVLQETQYF; DNA: TGCGCCAGCAGTGAGTTCCATAAACCGGGACAGGTACTCCAAGAGACCCAGTACTTC
size: .; J: TRBJ1-4; D: .; V: TRBV28; CDR3: CASSLSGRQNEKLFF; DNA: TGTGCCAGCAGTTTATCTGGGCGACAAAATGAAAAACTGTTTTTT
size: .; J: TRBJ2-3; D: TRBD2; V: TRBV18; CDR3: CASSPLAGGLDTQYF; DNA: TGTGCCAGCTCTCCACTAGCGGGGGGGCTGGATACGCAGTATTTT
size: .; J: TRBJ2-3; D: .; V: TRBV11-2; CDR3: CASSSVADTQYF; DNA: TGTGCCAGCAGCTCCGTCGCAGATACGCAGTATTTT
size: medium-sized; J: TRBJ1-2; D: .; V: TRBV19; CDR3: CASSDGTVAYYGYTF; DNA: TGTGCCAGTAGTGATGGGACCGTGGCCTACTATGGCTACACCTTC
size: .; J: TRBJ2-5; D: TRBD2; V: TRBV15; CDR3: CATSGGGGQETQYF; DNA: TGTGCCACCAGTGGCGGGGGGGGACAAGAGACCCAGTACTTC
size: .; J: TRBJ1-4; D: .; V: TRBV27; CDR3: CASSLGGSNEKLFF; DNA: TGTGCCAGCAGCCTGGGGGGGTCTAATGAAAAACTGTTTTTT
size: .; J: TRBJ1-5; D: .; V: TRBV7-9; CDR3: CASSPAVGDTNQPQHF; DNA: TGTGCCAGCAGCCCGGCCGTGGGGGACACGAATCAGCCCCAGCATTTT